The 7 T cell receptor beta chains listed next were all sequenced from one sample in a study of blood T cell repertoires in COVID-19. Only in-frame clones appear in the TCRdb table, and some are missing; sequencing was by immunoSEQ multiplex PCR. The sample lists 75,000 to 95,000 clones, 84% occurring once. The sequencing input was peripheral blood. The receptors shown here come from a man between 60 and 75 years old with acute or convalescent COVID-19.

This chain links TRBV6-2 or TRBV6-3 with TRBJ2-5; 8 bases are shared with TRBD2. In germline, CDR1 is MNHEY, CDR2 SVGEGT. Trimming removed 4 bases from V and 3 bases from J; junction bases left unmatched: 13. The CDR3 is 17 amino acids. The CDR3 DNA is TGTGCCAGCAGTTTCTTAGGTCGCGGGGGGCGCAAAGAGACCCAGTACTTC. Translated, it gives CASSFLGRGGRKETQYF.

The rearrangement links TRBV3-1 (or the pseudogene TRBV3-2) to TRBJ2-3, with D possibly matching TRBD1 (5 bases). Germline loops: CDR1 LGHDT, CDR2 YNNKEL (reference sequence). The CDR3 sequence is 14 residues long. V was trimmed by 1 base and J by 4 bases, leaving 9 bases between them. The CDR3, as DNA: TGTGCCAGCAGCCAAGGGGGCTATTCAGATACGCAGTATTTT. Translating gives CASSQGGYSDTQYF.

The CDR3: CASSLLLAGVDTQYF. The CDR3 DNA reads TGCGCCAGCAGCTTGTTACTAGCGGGGGTAGATACGCAGTATTTT. V usage is TRBV5-1 and J usage is TRBJ2-3; 11 bases map to TRBD2. This CDR3 is 15 amino acids long. The germline V gene encodes CDR1 SGHRS and CDR2 YFSETQ. Trimming cost V 1 base and J 5 bases; bases outside gene matches: 3.

The gene calls are TRBV10-3 and TRBJ2-7, with 9 positions matching TRBD2. V was pared by 4 bases and J by 3 bases, with 1 base of the junction left unmatched. The CDR3 totals 13 residues. Germline V gives CDR1 ENHRY, CDR2 SYGVKD. The DNA of the CDR3 is TGTGCCATCAGTGCAGCGGGGGGCTACGAGCAGTACGTC. It codes for CAISAAGGYEQYV.

V gene TRBV7-2 combines with J gene TRBJ1-1; maybe TRBD1 (6 bases). Trimming stripped 2 bases from V and 4 bases from J, with 17 bases between. CDR3 length: 16 residues. The germline V gene encodes CDR1 SGHTA and CDR2 FQGNSA. DNA of the CDR3: TGTGCCAGCAGCTTAATGCCAGGGAGGGGGGGCACTGAAGCTTTCTTT. Protein: CASSLMPGRGGTEAFF.

The chain recombines TRBV18 with TRBJ2-6; D unresolved. The CDR3 is made up of 16 amino acids. Trimming shortened V by 2 bases and J by 4 bases, and 12 bases separated the two germline ends. Germline V gene sequence: CDR1 KGHSH, CDR2 LQKENI. CDR3 in DNA: TGTGCCAGCTCACCAGGGCTCACGAAGGGGGCCAACGTCCTGACTTTC. Residues: CASSPGLTKGANVLTF.

This chain joins TRBV2 and TRBJ1-5, with a tentative D call TRBD1 (5 bases). Trimming left V 6 bases short and J 3 bases short, with 15 bases between. Per germline, CDR1 SNHLY and CDR2 FYNNEI. The length of the CDR3 is 15 residues. CDR3 protein: CASRDQGVPNQPQHF. CDR3 nucleotides: TGTGCCAGCAGAGATCAGGGTGTCCCCAATCAGCCCCAGCATTTT.